The 20 T cell receptor beta chains in this list originate from one sample, sequenced in a study of shared clonotypes between healthy human individuals. Profiling relied on immunoSEQ multiplex PCR, and the TCRdb table lists in-frame clones only, not all of them. Altogether approximately 1.1 million clones are present, about 84% being singletons, with the ten largest covering 0.52%. Sample: memory CD4+ T cells from PBMCs. Subset specified: CD45RA-negative fraction. These TCRs come from a man aged 18 to 30 in good health. Some clones in this sample may be carry-over from other donors' samples.

V is TRBV4-3 and J is TRBJ1-2; D unresolved. With 0 bases removed from V and 3 bases from J, the gap between germline ends came to 5 bases. This CDR3 contains 13 residues. Germline CDR1 and CDR2: LGHNA and YSLEER. The CDR3 protein is CASSQDGYYGYTF. In DNA form, the CDR3 reads TGCGCCAGCAGCCAAGATGGATACTATGGCTACACCTTC.

CDR3 sequence reads: CASSPAGGPQYGYTF. The CDR3 coding sequence is TGTGCCAGCAGCCCGGCCGGCGGTCCTCAATATGGCTACACCTTC. The V gene is TRBV7-2, the J gene TRBJ1-2; D is unclear. The CDR3 length is 15 residues. Looked up from germline, CDR1 is SGHTA and CDR2 is FQGNSA. The V end lost 5 bases, the J end lost 5 bases, and 18 bases lay between the germline ends.

As concerns this clone: At one of its ends the junction is not consistent with the germline gene, which may arise from a read error. This sequence joins TRBV28 and TRBJ1-4, with 10 bases identical to TRBD1. Germline CDR1 reads MDHEN; CDR2 reads SYDVKM. The CDR3 totals 14 residues. The CDR3 bases are TGTGCCAGCAGTCTCCACACACAAGACAGGGGGCAGGTTTTT. Protein product: CASSLHTQDRGQVF.

The chain combines TRBV7-3 with TRBJ1-2, with a possible D match to TRBD1 (5 bases). With 3 bases removed from V and 11 bases from J, the gap between germline ends came to 13 bases. The CDR3 is 12 amino acids. Per the germline V gene, CDR1 is SGHTA and CDR2 is FQGTGA. Here the CDR3 reads CASSLGGEVYTF. CDR3 in DNA: TGTGCCAGCAGCTTGGGAGGGGAAGTGTACACCTTC.

The chain has TRBV28 and TRBJ2-5; no clear D gene. V lost 4 bases and J 5 bases, leaving 14 bases between the germline ends. Germline lookup yields CDR1 MDHEN and CDR2 SYDVKM. CDR3 length equals 14 residues. The CDR3 protein is CASSSLGGLETQYF. The CDR3 DNA is TGTGCCAGCAGTTCACTGGGTGGGTTGGAGACCCAGTACTTC.

The CDR3 spells CASSFLGTSGSNEQFF. DNA of the CDR3: TGTGCCAGCAGCTTTTTGGGGACTAGCGGGAGTAATGAGCAGTTCTTC. The rearrangement links TRBV13 to TRBJ2-1, with TRBD2 identical over 14 bases. V trimming: 3 bases; J trimming: 7 bases; junction bases outside the gene matches: 5. Germline CDR1 reads PRHDT; CDR2 reads FYEKMQ (reference sequence). This CDR3 has 16 amino acids.

In DNA, the CDR3 is TGTGCCAGCAGCGGAACCGGGACAGGGGCCAAGGGAGAGCAGTTCTTC. This sequence encodes CASSGTGTGAKGEQFF. The V call is TRBV9, the J call TRBJ2-1, with 10 positions matching TRBD1. Germline values: CDR1 SGDLS, CDR2 YYNGEE. The CDR3 loop spans 16 amino acids. The ends lost 3 bases at V and 10 bases at J; junction bases unmatched: 13.

This chain connects TRBV28 to TRBJ1-3, with D tentatively TRBD1 (5 bases). The CDR3 consists of 15 residues. The V gene's germline CDR1 is MDHEN and CDR2 SYDVKM. Trimming pared 1 base from V and 0 bases from J, leaving 7 bases between. The CDR3 sequence is CASSLSGISGNTIYF. The CDR3 DNA sequence: TGTGCCAGCAGTTTATCAGGGATCTCTGGAAACACCATATATTTT.

The chain uses TRBV7-9 and TRBJ1-4; possible D gene TRBD1, 6 bases. Germline V gives CDR1 SEHNR, CDR2 FQNEAQ (reference sequence). This CDR3 comprises 14 residues. Trimming left V 5 bases short and J 7 bases short, with 14 bases between. CDR3 nucleotide sequence: TGTGCCAGCAGCAGGGGGGCGATGAGTGAAAAACTGTTTTTT. Protein: CASSRGAMSEKLFF.

The V gene is TRBV7-2, the J gene TRBJ1-1, with D possibly matching TRBD1 (6 bases). The CDR3 is 15 amino acids. The germline V and J ends were trimmed by 5 bases and 0 bases, with 13 bases remaining between them. CDR1 is SGHTA and CDR2 is FQGNSA in the germline V gene. The CDR3 coding sequence is TGTGCCAGCAGCCCAGCCGGGACATTGAACACTGAAGCTTTCTTT. Encoded protein: CASSPAGTLNTEAFF.

This chain uses TRBV6-1 with TRBJ1-1; no reliable D call. The germline gives CDR1 MNHNS, CDR2 SASEGT. The CDR3 covers 13 residues. Trimming cost V 3 bases and J 7 bases, with 12 bases left between them. CDR3 sequence (DNA): TGTGCCAGCAGTGAGAAGTCGTACTATGAAGCTTTCTTT. This translates into CASSEKSYYEAFF.

The V gene is TRBV10-3, the J gene TRBJ1-3; TRBD1 matches at 8 bases. Germline CDR1 reads ENHRY; CDR2 reads SYGVKD. The CDR3 extends over 16 amino acids. J was trimmed by 1 base and V by 6 bases; bases with no gene match: 8. Written as DNA, the CDR3 is TGTGCCATCAGATACACAGGGGGAGAATCTGGAAACACCATATATTTT. It yields the protein CAIRYTGGESGNTIYF.

The chain combines TRBV18 with TRBJ2-4, with 8 bases matching TRBD1. Germline CDR1 KGHSH, CDR2 LQKENI. With V trimmed by 3 bases and J by 7 bases, 2 bases remained unmatched. CDR3 length: 13 residues. The DNA for the CDR3 is TGTGCCAGCTCACCGACAGGGGAGAACATTCAGTACTTC. This sequence encodes CASSPTGENIQYF.

A single count supports this clone. The J gene is TRBJ2-7, the V gene TRBV5-1; no definite D call. V lost 7 bases and J 1 base, leaving 15 bases between the germline ends. Germline-derived CDR1 and CDR2 are SGHRS and YFSETQ. CDR3 length equals 14 residues. The CDR3 here is CASHARDGSYEQYF. The CDR3 nucleotides are TGCGCCAGCCATGCCCGAGACGGATCCTACGAGCAGTACTTC. Using reference TRBV5-1 and TRBJ2-7 for the parts outside the CDR3, the full variable domain is KAGVTQTPRYLIKTRGQQVTLSCSPISGHRSVSWYQQTPGQGLQFLFEYFSETQRNKGNFPGRFSGRQFSNSRSEMNVSTLELGDSALYLCASHARDGSYEQYFGPGTRLTVT.

V is TRBV7-6 and J is TRBJ1-3; tentatively, D is TRBD1 (5 bases). Per germline, CDR1 SGHVS and CDR2 FNYEAQ. The CDR3 is 15 residues long. V was trimmed by 3 bases and J by 0 bases, leaving 9 bases between them. This chain's CDR3 is CASSFARDSGNTIYF. The DNA for the CDR3 is TGTGCCAGCAGCTTCGCCAGGGACTCTGGAAACACCATATATTTT.

The chain recombines TRBV7-9 with TRBJ2-2; D may be TRBD2 (6 bases). Between the trimmed V and J ends, which lost 5 bases and 1 base, there was a span of 14 bases. Looked up from germline, CDR1 is SEHNR and CDR2 is FQNEAQ (reference sequence). The CDR3 spans 16 residues. For the CDR3, the DNA is TGTGCCAGCAGCGGAGGGGCGCGGGAGAACACCGGGGAGCTGTTTTTT. It translates to CASSGGARENTGELFF.

The V and J genes are TRBV28 and TRBJ2-3, with 8 bases lining up with TRBD1. Germline assignment: CDR1 MDHEN and CDR2 SYDVKM. The V gene end was trimmed by 7 bases and the J gene end by 4 bases; junction bases not matched to a gene: 1. The length of the CDR3 is 12 residues. As DNA, the CDR3 is TGTGCCAGCAAGACAGGGGCAGATACGCAGTATTTT. Its protein product is CASKTGADTQYF.

This chain uses TRBV30 with TRBJ2-1, with 11 nucleotides matching TRBD2. This CDR3 has 16 amino acids. Germline lookup yields CDR1 GTSNPN and CDR2 SVGIG (reference sequence). Unmatched junction bases numbered 9, after V lost 5 bases and J lost 3 bases. CDR3 region: CAWVPRLAGYYNEQFF. Here the CDR3 DNA reads TGTGCCTGGGTACCTCGACTAGCGGGGTACTACAATGAGCAGTTCTTC. Full variable domain (remainder filled in from reference TRBV30 and TRBJ2-1): SQTIHQWPATLVQPVGSPLSLECTVEGTSNPNLYWYRQAAGRGLQLLFYSVGIGQISSEVPQNLSASRPQDRQFILSSKKLLLSDSGFYLCAWVPRLAGYYNEQFFGPGTRLTVL.

The chain combines TRBV2 with TRBJ1-1; no definite D call. Germline V lookup: CDR1 SNHLY, CDR2 FYNNEI. The CDR3 is made up of 14 amino acids. The V end was cut by 3 bases, the J end by 0 bases, with 8 bases between. DNA for the CDR3: TGTGCCAGCAGTGAGGTGTACATGAACACTGAAGCTTTCTTT. As protein: CASSEVYMNTEAFF.

This chain links TRBV10-3 with TRBJ2-7; D not resolved. The ends were cut back, 5 bases at V and 5 bases at J, with 10 bases in the middle. The CDR3 is made up of 12 amino acids. Germline V gene sequence: CDR1 ENHRY, CDR2 SYGVKD. CDR3 nucleotides: TGTGCCATCAGTTCCGGTTGGGACGAGCAGTACTTC. This translates into CAISSGWDEQYF.